The sequence of this TCR beta chain was determined in a study of metastatic and nonmetastatic thyroid tumors. The CDR3 covers 16 residues. Germline loops: CDR1 MNHNS, CDR2 SASEGT. V was clipped by 2 bases and J by 2 bases, with 16 bases between them. This clone has a count of ten or more. No treatment had been given to any patient before thyroid surgery. Per the original data handling: A classifier for distant metastasis in papillary thyroid cancer was constructed using CDR3 differences observed across clinicopathological groups. TCRdb re-called the PCR reads via MiXCR. The V and J calls were determined by TCRdb, not by the authors. The sample consists of approximately 69,000 clones, 13% to 15% of them appearing once.

The chain recombines TRBV6-1 with TRBJ2-7, with D possibly TRBD1 on 6 matching bases. Sequencing was done on a sample of blood. This TCR came from a male donor with papillary thyroid cancer or a benign thyroid nodule (not recorded which). Some clones in this sample may be carry-over from other donors' samples. The CDR3 sequence is CASSELDSLTTYEQYF. CDR3 DNA: TGTGCCAGCAGTGAACTGGACAGCTTAACCACCTACGAGCAGTACTTC.